This T cell receptor beta chain was recorded in a study of Ad26.COV2.S vaccination and SARS-CoV-2 variants. On the study more broadly: The Ad26.COV2.S arm of the COV1001 trial was where the donor was placed.

TCRdb's copy holds only in-frame clones and misses some; the assay was immunoSEQ multiplex PCR. Found here are roughly 270,000 clones, around 87% of them singletons; the top ten hold more than 2.5%. The treatment is: 15 to 20 received Ad26.COV2.S at low or high dose, single or two shots; about 5 received placebo; per-sample allocation not given. Sampling was performed 63 days after the first vaccine or placebo injection. V was pared by 5 bases and J by 5 bases, with 8 bases of the junction left unmatched. Per the germline V gene, CDR1 is SEHNR and CDR2 is FQNEAQ (reference sequence). The CDR3 runs 15 residues.

This sample comprised peripheral blood, obtained in a trial of Ad26.COV2.S vaccine versus placebo. This chain links TRBV7-9 with TRBJ1-2; 10 bases are shared with TRBD1. The TCR sequence derives from a person between 18 and 65 years old who received the Ad26.COV2.S COVID-19 vaccine or a placebo. DNA for the CDR3: TGTGCCAGCAGCGCCGCGGGACAGGGGAAGTATGGCTACACCTTC. Amino acids: CASSAAGQGKYGYTF.